One sample yielded the 10 T cell receptor beta chains listed below, sequenced in a study of identical twins (dated by TCRdb to the mid-2010s). Library preparation was by 5' RACE. TCRdb shows the sequencer as Illumina HiSeq 2000. TCRdb reworked the public reads: Q25 trimming with fastp, MiXCR clone assembly, productive beta chains retained. Each entry merges the rows of one CDR3 protein and shows their most common DNA and genes. The sample has about 900,000 distinct CDR3 sequences on record, 9% to 15% of them singletons. Together, the top ten hold roughly 1.5% of the sample. This sample was also put to use in a study of yellow fever vaccine responses in identical twins.

Input material: PBMCs. These receptors all stem from a woman younger than 30 in good health.

J is TRBJ1-3 and V is TRBV20-1; D is uncertain. Germline V gene sequence: CDR1 DFQATT, CDR2 SNEGSKA (reference sequence). V lost 7 bases to trimming and J lost 1 base, with 8 bases between them. The CDR3 is 12 amino acids. For the CDR3, the DNA is TGCAGTGTGACCTCGTCTGGAAACACCATATATTTT. Its translation is CSVTSSGNTIYF.

The rearrangement links TRBV10-3 to TRBJ2-6, with D unclear. V was trimmed by 10 bases and J by 0 bases, leaving 10 bases between them. This CDR3 region has 14 residues. CDR1 is ENHRY and CDR2 is SYGVKD in the germline V gene. The CDR3 loop reads CATSADSGANVLTF. CDR3 bases: TGTGCCACCTCAGCAGACTCTGGGGCCAACGTCCTGACTTTC.

This clonotype has a handful of counts. The chain links TRBV6-1 to TRBJ2-1; TRBD2 agrees at 12 bases. The CDR3 spans 17 residues. Germline-derived CDR1 and CDR2 are MNHNS and SASEGT. The junction had 12 bases not matched to a gene; V was cut back by 6 bases and J by 6 bases. The CDR3 region has the DNA TGTGCCAGCAGGTCAACTAGCGGGAGGATCGTCCGCAATGAGCAGTTCTTC. Protein sequence: CASRSTSGRIVRNEQFF.

V gene TRBV29-1 combines with J gene TRBJ2-7; D unclear. The CDR3 is 9 amino acids. Between the trimmed V and J ends, which lost 7 bases and 3 bases, there was a span of 4 bases. CDR1 is SQVTM and CDR2 is ANQGSEA in the germline V gene. CDR3 sequence reads: CSGLYEQYV. The CDR3 DNA reads as TGCAGCGGTCTCTACGAGCAGTACGTC.

This clonotype was counted only a few times. V gene TRBV11-3 combines with J gene TRBJ2-1; 7 nucleotides align to TRBD2. V was clipped by 4 bases and J by 5 bases; unmatched bases: 8. The CDR3 runs 15 residues. Germline CDR1 is SGHNT and CDR2 is YENEEA. Written as DNA, the CDR3 is TGTGCCAGCAGCTCCCTGGGGGGGATTAACAATGAGCAGTTCTTC. Protein sequence: CASSSLGGINNEQFF.

Written as DNA, the CDR3 is TGCGCCAGCAGCCAAGATCCTGGCGGGAGAGCGACCGGGGAGCTGTTTTTT. It codes for CASSQDPGGRATGELFF. The chain links TRBV4-1 to TRBJ2-2, with TRBD2 matching 7 bases. This CDR3 spans 17 amino acids. Germline CDR1 and CDR2: MGHRA and YSYEKL. V was clipped by 0 bases and J by 5 bases; unmatched bases: 9.

This clonotype was counted at least ten times. This chain connects TRBV4-2 to TRBJ2-3, with 15 bases lining up with TRBD2. Trimming took 1 base from V and 4 from J; bases not matched to a gene: 3. The germline V gene encodes CDR1 LGHNA and CDR2 YNFKEQ. This CDR3 region has 17 residues. CDR3 nucleotide sequence: TGTGCCAGCAGCCAAGGGACTAGCGGGGGGGGATCAGATACGCAGTATTTT. Translation gives CASSQGTSGGGSDTQYF.

This clonotype was seen ten or more times. The J gene is TRBJ2-1, the V gene TRBV11-3, with D perhaps TRBD1 (6 bases). This CDR3 is built from 13 residues. Germline V lookup: CDR1 SGHNT, CDR2 YENEEA. V was shortened by 0 bases and J by 6 bases, with 6 bases between the two germline ends. The CDR3 region has the DNA TGTGCCAGCAGCTTAGAACAGGGCAATGAGCAGTTCTTC. Translation: CASSLEQGNEQFF.

This clonotype came up a few times. The chain employs TRBV11-2 and TRBJ2-1; a weak D match, TRBD2 (7 bases). CDR1 and CDR2 (germline): SGHAT, FQNNGV. V lost 2 bases and J lost 6, with 14 bases in between. This CDR3 is built from 15 residues. CDR3 sequence: CASSLLGGLTNEQFF. CDR3 in DNA: TGTGCCAGCAGCTTACTCGGGGGGCTAACCAATGAGCAGTTCTTC.

There are a few counts of this clonotype. The gene calls are TRBV20-1 and TRBJ1-6; TRBD1 is a possible D gene (5 bases). V was clipped by 0 bases and J by 9 bases, with 15 bases between them. From germline, CDR1 is DFQATT and CDR2 SNEGSKA (reference sequence). This CDR3 is built from 15 residues. For the CDR3, the DNA is TGCAGTGCTAGAGATAGGACGGGGGGTTCTTCACCCCTCCACTTT. It codes for CSARDRTGGSSPLHF.